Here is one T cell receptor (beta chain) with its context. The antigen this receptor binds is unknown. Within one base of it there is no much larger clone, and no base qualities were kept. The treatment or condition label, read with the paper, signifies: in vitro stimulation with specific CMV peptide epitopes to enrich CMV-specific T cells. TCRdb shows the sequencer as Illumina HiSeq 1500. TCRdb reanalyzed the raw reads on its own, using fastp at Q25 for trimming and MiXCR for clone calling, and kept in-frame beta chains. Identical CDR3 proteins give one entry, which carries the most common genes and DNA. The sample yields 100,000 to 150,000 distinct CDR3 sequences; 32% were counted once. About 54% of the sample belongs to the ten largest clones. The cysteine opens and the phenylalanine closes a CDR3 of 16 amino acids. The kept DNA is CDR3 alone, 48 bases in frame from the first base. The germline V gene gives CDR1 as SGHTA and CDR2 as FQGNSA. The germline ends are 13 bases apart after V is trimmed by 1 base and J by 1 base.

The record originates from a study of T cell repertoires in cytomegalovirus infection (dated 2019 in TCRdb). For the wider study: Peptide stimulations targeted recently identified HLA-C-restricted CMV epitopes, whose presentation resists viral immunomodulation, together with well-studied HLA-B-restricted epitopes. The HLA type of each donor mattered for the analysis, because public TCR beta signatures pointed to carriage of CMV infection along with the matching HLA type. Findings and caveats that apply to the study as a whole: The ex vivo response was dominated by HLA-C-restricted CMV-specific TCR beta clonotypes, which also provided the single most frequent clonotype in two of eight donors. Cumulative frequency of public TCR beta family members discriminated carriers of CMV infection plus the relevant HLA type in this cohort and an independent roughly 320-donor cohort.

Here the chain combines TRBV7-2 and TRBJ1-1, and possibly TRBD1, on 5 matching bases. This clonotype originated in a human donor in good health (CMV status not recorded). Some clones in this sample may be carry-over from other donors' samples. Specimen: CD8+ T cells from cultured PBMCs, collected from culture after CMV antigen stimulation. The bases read TGTGCCAGCAGCTTAGGGGGACGGCCGGGGAACACTGAAGCTTTCTTT. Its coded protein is CASSLGGRPGNTEAFF.